This TCR beta chain comes out of a study of blood T cell repertoires in COVID-19. Study-wide background: The United States, Italy and Spain were the sources of the acute and convalescent COVID-19 samples. Sources were T cells, B-cell-depleted T cells, or PBMCs; the material itself was cDNA or gDNA.

Authors' data handling: Estimation of nucleated cell counts relied on the amplification of reference gene primers. TCRdb keeps only in-frame clones here, not all; method: immunoSEQ multiplex PCR. From that table come the V and J calls and clone size; the DNA was used to work out D and trimming. The sample shows about 71,000 clones, over 80% of them seen only once. This clone was counted once. In germline, CDR1 is KGHSH, CDR2 LQKENI. Unmatched junction bases numbered 8, after V lost 8 bases and J lost 5 bases. The CDR3 has 14 amino acids. This chain links TRBV18 with TRBJ1-4; 7 bases match TRBD1. The specimen sequenced was peripheral blood. The receptor comes from a human donor in a cohort sampled during active COVID-19. The CDR3 bases are TGTGCCAGCAAATCGGACAGGATCAATGAAAAACTGTTTTTT. It codes for CASKSDRINEKLFF.